A single sample is the source of the 7 T cell receptor beta chains below, sequenced in a study of blood T cell repertoires in COVID-19. TCRdb keeps only in-frame clones here, not all; method: immunoSEQ multiplex PCR. Here the sample spans about 280,000 clones, roughly 80% being singletons. The sequencing input was PBMCs or T cells enriched from blood (not recorded which). The receptors here all came from a man aged 40-55 years who had been exposed to COVID-19.

This chain links TRBV5-1 with TRBJ2-3, with 7 nucleotides matching TRBD1. The junction had 10 bases not matched to a gene; V was cut back by 0 bases and J by 0 bases. This CDR3 is 18 amino acids long. Germline V gives CDR1 SGHRS, CDR2 YFSETQ. The CDR3 DNA is TGCGCCAGCAGCTTGGCCCCCTCTCAGGGGGTGAGCACAGATACGCAGTATTTT. It encodes CASSLAPSQGVSTDTQYF.

This chain joins TRBV6-5 and TRBJ1-4; D may be TRBD1 (5 bases). Per germline, CDR1 MNHEY and CDR2 SVGAGI. This CDR3 contains 14 residues. Trimming left V 6 bases short and J 8 bases short, with 16 bases between. The CDR3 nucleotides are TGTGCCAGCAGACCCGGGACTTCCGGGGAAAAACTGTTTTTT. It specifies CASRPGTSGEKLFF.

The V gene is TRBV5-1, the J gene TRBJ2-3, with 11 positions matching TRBD2. CDR1 SGHRS and CDR2 YFSETQ come from the germline V gene. Trimming at V came to 6 bases and at J to 2 bases, leaving 8 bases not matched to a gene. The CDR3 contains 16 residues. The CDR3 region is CASTQGTSGPTDTQYF. CDR3 nucleotide sequence: TGCGCCAGCACACAGGGGACTAGCGGCCCCACAGATACGCAGTATTTT.

Many counts were recorded for this clone. The chain carries TRBV7-8 and TRBJ1-5, with D perhaps TRBD1 (5 bases). Per the germline V gene, CDR1 is SGHVS and CDR2 is FQNEAQ. The CDR3 extends over 16 amino acids. Deletions cut 3 bases from V and 3 bases from J, with 15 bases between. Written as DNA, the CDR3 is TGTGCCAGCAGCTTCGAGGCATCAGGGAACAATCAGCCCCAGCATTTT. Translation gives CASSFEASGNNQPQHF.

The CDR3 DNA reads TGTGCCAGCAATGGGGGCCCCAATGAGCAGTTCTTC. It encodes CASNGGPNEQFF. This chain connects TRBV6-5 to TRBJ2-1, with D possibly TRBD1 on 6 matching bases. Deletions cut 7 bases from V and 6 bases from J, with 10 bases between. Looked up from germline, CDR1 is MNHEY and CDR2 is SVGAGI. There are 12 residues in the CDR3.

The V and J genes are TRBV5-8 and TRBJ2-5; the match to TRBD1 covers 7 bases. Per germline, CDR1 SGHTS and CDR2 YDEGEE. The V segment lost 0 bases and the J segment 2 bases; nucleotides outside the gene matches: 4. The CDR3 sequence is 15 residues long. In DNA form, the CDR3 reads TGTGCCAGCAGCTTGGGGGGACAGCGACAAGAGACCCAGTACTTC. Translating it yields CASSLGGQRQETQYF.

This chain joins TRBV2 and TRBJ2-3; TRBD2 might be the D (6 bases). This CDR3 spans 15 amino acids. V lost 5 bases and J lost 2, with 14 bases in between. CDR1 SNHLY and CDR2 FYNNEI come from the germline V gene. The CDR3 nucleotides read TGTGCCAGCAGTATTTGGGCTAGCGCCACAGATACGCAGTATTTT. Protein product: CASSIWASATDTQYF.